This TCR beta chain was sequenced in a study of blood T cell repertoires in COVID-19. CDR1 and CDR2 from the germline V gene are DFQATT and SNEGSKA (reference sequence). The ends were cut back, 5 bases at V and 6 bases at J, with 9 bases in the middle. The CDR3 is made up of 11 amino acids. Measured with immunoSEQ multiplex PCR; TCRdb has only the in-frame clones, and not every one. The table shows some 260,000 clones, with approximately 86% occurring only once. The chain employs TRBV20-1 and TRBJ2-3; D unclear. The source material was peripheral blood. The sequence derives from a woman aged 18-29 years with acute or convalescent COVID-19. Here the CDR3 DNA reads TGCAGTGCTCCTTTCCGGGATACGCAGTATTTT. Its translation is CSAPFRDTQYF.